The entry below describes one TCR beta chain. Its specific antigen is unknown. Base qualities are not provided; no much larger clone lies one nucleotide away. Reading the label with the study, this specimen's time point is: pretreatment peripheral blood. The cohort comprised 25 to 30 patients with locally advanced or metastatic urothelial carcinoma treated at Memorial Sloan Kettering on a trial protocol. Peripheral blood mononuclear cells were collected from each patient pretreatment and during treatment, giving between 1 and 8 total time points per patient. The Qiagen DNeasy Blood extraction kit was used to purify genomic DNA from total PBMCs and from tumor samples. PBMCs were collected pretreatment and during treatment, and were isolated and stored as previously described. These data belong to a study of PD-L1 blockade in urothelial cancer (TCRdb year 2017). A note on the overall study: Therapy was started in 2014 for all patients, and atezolizumab 1,200 mg was administered intravenously every 3 weeks. About 90% of the roughly 29 patients were identified as males with urothelial cancer of bladder origin, and a prior smoking history was reported by 18 of 29 patients. An ECOG performance status of 0 or 1 was recorded for the patients, and 0 to 3 prior chemotherapy regimens had been received by the patients. Blood samples were analyzed at two time points: 3 weeks after treatment start (second dose) and 6 weeks after treatment start. Blood samples gave median yields of about 140,000 T cells and 80,000 or so unique TCRs, along with a median clonality of about 0.084. An exploratory multi-omic analysis was conducted of the somatic, immune and clinical correlates of response to PD-L1 blockade with atezolizumab in urothelial cancer. Pretreatment tumor samples, along with matched peripheral blood collected serially before and after atezolizumab treatment, underwent TCR sequencing. Durable clinical benefit was defined as a progression-free survival longer than 6 months, and TCR features were additionally tested against progression-free survival and overall survival. Whole exome sequencing and RNA sequencing of pretreatment tumors were performed alongside TCR sequencing in the same patients. Eight to ten patients achieved durable clinical benefit and 15 to 20 did not. Some 30 patients had pretreatment blood TCR-seq, 24 had at least one posttreatment blood collection, and 24 had tumor TCR-seq. What the study reported, not specific to this receptor: Because of the small sample size (n of about 30) and the many exploratory analyses performed, the results are intended to be regarded as hypothesis-generating. A pretreatment peripheral blood TCR clonality below the median was linked to improved progression-free and overall survival. Patients with durable benefit showed greater expansion of tumor-associated TCR clones in peripheral blood 3 weeks after starting treatment (n ≈ 23, p = 0.022).

To estimate absolute template abundance from read counts, synthetic TCR analog templates were spiked into each PCR. The immunoSEQ assay was used to amplify TCRbeta CDR3 regions from genomic DNA with bias-controlled V and J gene primers. Rearranged TCRbeta segments were sequenced at approximately 20X coverage. The authors processed their data as follows. Clustering was used to correct sequencing errors, and CDR3s were annotated against IMGT to assign V, D and J genes. Downstream analyses used only productive TCRbeta rearrangements and left out out-of-frame or stop-codon sequences. Clonality was calculated as one minus the Shannon entropy normalized by the log of the number of unique productive sequences. Fisher's exact test with Benjamini-Hochberg correction, using a cutoff of adjusted p below 0.01, was how clones that differed between time points or between blood and tumor were identified. Sourced from immuneACCESS, this table was stored by TCRdb with only in-frame sequences that have V and J called. A share of the clones is absent; for the studies checked, an unresolved V gene accounts for under half, and the remainder has no known explanation. Clone size and V and J calls were adopted from that table, with D and trimming inferred from the DNA. For this sample the table gives about 52,000 clones, of which approximately 72% were detected only once. The ten largest clones capture roughly 4% of the sample.

The CDR3, from cysteine to phenylalanine, totals 16 residues. Only the CDR3 region is kept as DNA, spanning 48 bases read in frame from base 1. Trimming removed 2 bases from V and 5 bases from J, leaving 18 bases between the germline ends. Taken from the germline V gene, the CDR1 and CDR2 loops are MDHEN and SYDVKM. The clonotype was recovered from a man between 65 and 85 years old with urothelial cancer. The specimen comprised PBMCs, sampled around atezolizumab (anti-PD-L1) treatment. The V gene is TRBV28 and the J gene is TRBJ2-5, with TRBD1 perhaps the D gene, on 6 matching bases. The nucleotides are TGTGCCAGCAGTTTAATGGGGGCGGAAAATACGGAGACCCAGTACTTC. Its protein is CASSLMGAENTETQYF. Extended through the reference TRBV28 and TRBJ2-5 proteins, this CDR3 yields the full variable domain: DVKVTQSSRYLVKRTGEKVFLECVQDMDHENMFWYRQDPGLGLRLIYFSYDVKMKEKGDIPEGYSVSREKKERFSLILESASTNQTSMYLCASSLMGAENTETQYFGPGTRLLVL.